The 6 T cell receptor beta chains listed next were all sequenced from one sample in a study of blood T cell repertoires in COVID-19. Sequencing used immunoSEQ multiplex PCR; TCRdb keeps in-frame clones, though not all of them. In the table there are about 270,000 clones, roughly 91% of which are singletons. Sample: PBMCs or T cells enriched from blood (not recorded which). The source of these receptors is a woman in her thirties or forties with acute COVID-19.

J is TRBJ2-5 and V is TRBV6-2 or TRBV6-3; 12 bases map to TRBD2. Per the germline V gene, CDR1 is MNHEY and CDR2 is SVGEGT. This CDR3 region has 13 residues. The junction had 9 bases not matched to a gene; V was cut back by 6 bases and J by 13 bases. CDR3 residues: CASSPGLAGSLYF. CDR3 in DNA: TGTGCCAGCAGCCCCGGACTAGCGGGGAGTTTGTACTTC.

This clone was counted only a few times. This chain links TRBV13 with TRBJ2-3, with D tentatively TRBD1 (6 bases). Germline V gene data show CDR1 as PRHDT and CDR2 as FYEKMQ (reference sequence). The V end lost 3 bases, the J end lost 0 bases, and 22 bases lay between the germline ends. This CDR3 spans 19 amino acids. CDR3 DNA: TGTGCCAGCAGCTTGGAGACCTCGGACAGAATACGTAGCACAGATACGCAGTATTTT. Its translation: CASSLETSDRIRSTDTQYF.

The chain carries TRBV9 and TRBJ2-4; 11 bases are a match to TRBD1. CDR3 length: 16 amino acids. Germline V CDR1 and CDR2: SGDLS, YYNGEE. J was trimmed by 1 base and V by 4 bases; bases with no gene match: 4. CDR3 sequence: CASSLGTGGAKNIQYF. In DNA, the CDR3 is TGTGCCAGCAGCCTCGGGACAGGGGGTGCCAAAAACATTCAGTACTTC.

The CDR3 spells CASRRDSLGTEAFF. The CDR3 DNA reads as TGTGCCAGCAGACGGGACAGCCTAGGGACTGAAGCTTTCTTT. The rearrangement joins TRBV2 to TRBJ1-1, with 7 bases matching TRBD1. The CDR3 has 14 amino acids. CDR1 and CDR2 from the germline V gene are SNHLY and FYNNEI. J lost 5 bases, V lost 6 bases, and 9 bases had no gene match.

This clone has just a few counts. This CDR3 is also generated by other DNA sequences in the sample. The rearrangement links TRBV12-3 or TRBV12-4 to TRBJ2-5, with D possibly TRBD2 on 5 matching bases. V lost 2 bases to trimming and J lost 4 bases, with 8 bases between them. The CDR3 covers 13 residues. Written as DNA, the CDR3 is TGTGCCAGCAGTTTACCCGAGGGAGAGACCCAGTACTTC. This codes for CASSLPEGETQYF.

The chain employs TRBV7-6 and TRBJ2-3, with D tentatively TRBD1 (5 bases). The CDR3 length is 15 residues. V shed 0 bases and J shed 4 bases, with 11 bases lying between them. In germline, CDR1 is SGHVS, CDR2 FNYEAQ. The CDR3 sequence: CASSLALGQSDTQYF. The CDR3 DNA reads TGTGCCAGCAGCTTAGCGCTAGGACAATCAGATACGCAGTATTTT.